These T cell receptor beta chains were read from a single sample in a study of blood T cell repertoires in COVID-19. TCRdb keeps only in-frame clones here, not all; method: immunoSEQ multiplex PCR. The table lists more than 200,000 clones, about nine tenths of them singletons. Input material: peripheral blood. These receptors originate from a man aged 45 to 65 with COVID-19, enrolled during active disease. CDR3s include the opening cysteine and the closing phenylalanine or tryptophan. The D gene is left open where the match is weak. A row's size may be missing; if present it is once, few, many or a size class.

CDR3nt: TGTGCCACCAGTCAGGCGGGACAGGGGACGGGTACGCAGTATTTT
CDR3aa: CATSQAGQGTGTQYF
d_gene: TRBD1
v_gene: TRBV24-1
abundance: once
j_gene: TRBJ2-3

CDR3nt: TGTGCCAGCAGTCTACAGGGGCGGGAGGAGTTCTTC
CDR3aa: CASSLQGREEFF
d_gene: NA
v_gene: TRBV28
abundance: NA
j_gene: TRBJ2-1

CDR3nt: TGCGCCAGCAGCCAGGCGAGGACAGTTTCTGATACGCAGTATTTT
CDR3aa: CASSQARTVSDTQYF
d_gene: NA
v_gene: TRBV5-1
abundance: NA
j_gene: TRBJ2-3

CDR3nt: TGTGCCAGCAGTTACCCCCTGAGGTCCAATCCCGGGTTCGTGGGGCATCAGCCCCAGCATTTT
CDR3aa: CASSYPLRSNPGFVGHQPQHF
d_gene: NA
v_gene: TRBV6-2/TRBV6-3
abundance: few
j_gene: TRBJ1-5

CDR3nt: TGCAGCGTTGTTGGTTCCCGAGGGGGCGTGGACACTGAAGCTTTCTTT
CDR3aa: CSVVGSRGGVDTEAFF
d_gene: TRBD1
v_gene: TRBV29-1
abundance: NA
j_gene: TRBJ1-1

CDR3nt: TGTGCCACCAGCCCGTCCCCTGGGAGTTCACCCCTCCACTTT
CDR3aa: CATSPSPGSSPLHF
d_gene: NA
v_gene: TRBV15
abundance: NA
j_gene: TRBJ1-6

CDR3nt: TGTGCCAGCAGTTTTCCCGGGACACCGAGGCACGGGGAGCTGTTTTTT
CDR3aa: CASSFPGTPRHGELFF
d_gene: NA
v_gene: TRBV27
abundance: once
j_gene: TRBJ2-2

CDR3nt: TGCGCCAGCAGCCAAGATCGAGGCTACGAGCAGTACTTC
CDR3aa: CASSQDRGYEQYF
d_gene: NA
v_gene: TRBV4-3
abundance: NA
j_gene: TRBJ2-7

CDR3nt: TGTGCCTGGAGTCGGAGAGACACAGATACGCAGTATTTT
CDR3aa: CAWSRRDTDTQYF
d_gene: NA
v_gene: TRBV30
abundance: NA
j_gene: TRBJ2-3

CDR3nt: TGTGCCAGCAGCCTAATAGGTGGGGGTGGCAGGGGAGATACTGAAGCTTTCTTT
CDR3aa: CASSLIGGGGRGDTEAFF
d_gene: NA
v_gene: TRBV7-8
abundance: NA
j_gene: TRBJ1-1

CDR3nt: TGTGCCAGCAGTCCTTTTAACAGGGGCTTCTATGGCTACACCTTC
CDR3aa: CASSPFNRGFYGYTF
d_gene: TRBD1
v_gene: TRBV28
abundance: NA
j_gene: TRBJ1-2

CDR3nt: TGCGCCAGCAGCCTCTATCCGGGACAGGGGGCCTACGAGCAGTACTTC
CDR3aa: CASSLYPGQGAYEQYF
d_gene: TRBD1
v_gene: TRBV5-1
abundance: NA
j_gene: TRBJ2-7

CDR3nt: TGTGCCAGCAGCCAAGATTTACAGCAAGAGACCCAGTACTTC
CDR3aa: CASSQDLQQETQYF
d_gene: NA
v_gene: TRBV14
abundance: NA
j_gene: TRBJ2-5

CDR3nt: TGTGCCAGCAGCCCTGGACAGGGGTACACAGATACGCAGTATTTT
CDR3aa: CASSPGQGYTDTQYF
d_gene: TRBD1
v_gene: TRBV7-3
abundance: NA
j_gene: TRBJ2-3

CDR3nt: TGTGCCAGCAGCCCCTCGGGGGCCAAAAACATTCAGTACTTC
CDR3aa: CASSPSGAKNIQYF
d_gene: NA
v_gene: TRBV5-6
abundance: once
j_gene: TRBJ2-4

CDR3nt: TGTGCCAGCAGCTCCTTACAGGGGGACGAGCAGTACTTC
CDR3aa: CASSSLQGDEQYF
d_gene: TRBD1
v_gene: TRBV5-6
abundance: once
j_gene: TRBJ2-7

CDR3nt: TGCGCCAGCAGCCAAACAGGACAGACCGACGAGCAGTACTTC
CDR3aa: CASSQTGQTDEQYF
d_gene: NA
v_gene: TRBV4-1
abundance: NA
j_gene: TRBJ2-7

CDR3nt: TGTGCCAGTAGTTATAGCAATCAGCCCCAGCATTTT
CDR3aa: CASSYSNQPQHF
d_gene: NA
v_gene: TRBV19
abundance: NA
j_gene: TRBJ1-5

CDR3nt: TGCAGCGTTGGCGGGGGGGACTATGGCTACACCTTC
CDR3aa: CSVGGGDYGYTF
d_gene: NA
v_gene: TRBV29-1
abundance: NA
j_gene: TRBJ1-2

CDR3nt: TGTGCCATCAGTGCCTCTATGCCACTACCTGAAGCTTTCTTT
CDR3aa: CAISASMPLPEAFF
d_gene: NA
v_gene: TRBV10-3
abundance: NA
j_gene: TRBJ1-1

CDR3nt: TGTGCCAGCAGCGCCTGGACAGGGGGTGGGGATACGCAGTATTTT
CDR3aa: CASSAWTGGGDTQYF
d_gene: TRBD1
v_gene: TRBV5-6
abundance: NA
j_gene: TRBJ2-3

CDR3nt: TGTGCCAGCAGTATCTACAGGGGCACTGAAGCTTTCTTT
CDR3aa: CASSIYRGTEAFF
d_gene: TRBD1
v_gene: TRBV6-5
abundance: once
j_gene: TRBJ1-1

CDR3nt: TGTGCCAGTAGTAGGGGCAGGGGATCCTACGAGCAGTACTTC
CDR3aa: CASSRGRGSYEQYF
d_gene: NA
v_gene: TRBV19
abundance: NA
j_gene: TRBJ2-7

CDR3nt: TGTGCCAGCAGCTTACTGGGACAGGGGGCTGATGAGCAGTTCTTC
CDR3aa: CASSLLGQGADEQFF
d_gene: TRBD1
v_gene: TRBV7-6
abundance: NA
j_gene: TRBJ2-1

CDR3nt: TGTGCCAGCAGTCAACAGGGCTCCGGGTCACCCCTCCACTTT
CDR3aa: CASSQQGSGSPLHF
d_gene: NA
v_gene: TRBV6-2/TRBV6-3
abundance: NA
j_gene: TRBJ1-6

CDR3nt: TGTGCCAGCAGTTCCGGACAGGGGATTTACTACGAGCAGTACTTC
CDR3aa: CASSSGQGIYYEQYF
d_gene: TRBD1
v_gene: TRBV28
abundance: NA
j_gene: TRBJ2-7

CDR3nt: TGTGCCACCTGCGCTCGGGAGAACACTGAAGCTTTCTTT
CDR3aa: CATCARENTEAFF
d_gene: NA
v_gene: TRBV24-1
abundance: NA
j_gene: TRBJ1-1

CDR3nt: TGTGCCAGCTCACCAGGGGGGCAGGGGGGACTAGGCCCCTACAATGAGCAGTTCTTC
CDR3aa: CASSPGGQGGLGPYNEQFF
d_gene: NA
v_gene: TRBV18
abundance: NA
j_gene: TRBJ2-1

CDR3nt: TGCGCCAGCAGCTTGGGGGCTAGCGGGAGCGCAGATACGCAGTATTTT
CDR3aa: CASSLGASGSADTQYF
d_gene: TRBD2
v_gene: TRBV5-1
abundance: NA
j_gene: TRBJ2-3

CDR3nt: TGTGCCTGGAGATATGTCGGGACAGCAAAAAATTCCTATGGCTACACCTTC
CDR3aa: CAWRYVGTAKNSYGYTF
d_gene: TRBD1
v_gene: TRBV30
abundance: NA
j_gene: TRBJ1-2

CDR3nt: TGTGCCAGCAGTCTGACAGGGATCTATGGCTACACCTTC
CDR3aa: CASSLTGIYGYTF
d_gene: TRBD1
v_gene: TRBV12-3/TRBV12-4
abundance: once
j_gene: TRBJ1-2

CDR3nt: TGTGCCAGTAGTTCCGGGTCAGGGGGTAACAATCAGCCCCAGCATTTT
CDR3aa: CASSSGSGGNNQPQHF
d_gene: TRBD1
v_gene: TRBV19
abundance: NA
j_gene: TRBJ1-5

CDR3nt: TGTGCCAGCAGCTTAAGTCAGACTAGCGGGCGTTACAATGAGCAGTTCTTC
CDR3aa: CASSLSQTSGRYNEQFF
d_gene: TRBD2
v_gene: TRBV7-3
abundance: NA
j_gene: TRBJ2-1

CDR3nt: TGTGCCAGCAGCTCCGGGGGCACCGGGGAGCTGTTTTTT
CDR3aa: CASSSGGTGELFF
d_gene: NA
v_gene: TRBV7-3
abundance: NA
j_gene: TRBJ2-2

CDR3nt: TGCGCCAGCAGCTGGGGGCTACAGGGTTCGGAGACCCAGTACTTC
CDR3aa: CASSWGLQGSETQYF
d_gene: NA
v_gene: TRBV5-1
abundance: NA
j_gene: TRBJ2-5

CDR3nt: TGTGCCAGCAGCGATAGCGGGAGGGCCCTCAATGAGCAGTTCTTC
CDR3aa: CASSDSGRALNEQFF
d_gene: TRBD2
v_gene: TRBV7-6
abundance: few
j_gene: TRBJ2-1

CDR3nt: TGTGCCACCAGTGTAGGAGGGAGCTCCTACAATGAGCAGTTCTTC
CDR3aa: CATSVGGSSYNEQFF
d_gene: NA
v_gene: TRBV24-1
abundance: NA
j_gene: TRBJ2-1

CDR3nt: TGTGCCAGCAGCCAAGATCGACAGGCGACTAATGAAAAACTGTTTTTT
CDR3aa: CASSQDRQATNEKLFF
d_gene: NA
v_gene: TRBV3-1/TRBV3-2
abundance: NA
j_gene: TRBJ1-4

CDR3nt: TGTGCCACCAGTGCCGCCCGGGACAGAGCCGCGGAGACCCAGTACTTC
CDR3aa: CATSAARDRAAETQYF
d_gene: TRBD1
v_gene: TRBV24-1
abundance: NA
j_gene: TRBJ2-5

CDR3nt: TGTGCCAGCAGTTGGGGGACAGGGGGCATCTCTGGAAACACCATATATTTT
CDR3aa: CASSWGTGGISGNTIYF
d_gene: TRBD1
v_gene: TRBV28
abundance: once
j_gene: TRBJ1-3

CDR3nt: TGTGCCAGCAGGGGGGACAGGGGAGGCTACGAGCAGTACTTC
CDR3aa: CASRGDRGGYEQYF
d_gene: TRBD1
v_gene: TRBV27
abundance: NA
j_gene: TRBJ2-7

CDR3nt: TGTGCCACCAGTGACCCTGGGACAGGGGGCGCGTCCGGGGAGCTGTTTTTT
CDR3aa: CATSDPGTGGASGELFF
d_gene: TRBD1
v_gene: TRBV24-1
abundance: NA
j_gene: TRBJ2-2

CDR3nt: TGTGCCAGCAGCCGCGACGGGTCGGGTACTGAAGCTTTCTTT
CDR3aa: CASSRDGSGTEAFF
d_gene: NA
v_gene: TRBV6-5
abundance: NA
j_gene: TRBJ1-1

CDR3nt: TGTGCCTGGACTCGGGGTGGAACTGAAGCTTTCTTT
CDR3aa: CAWTRGGTEAFF
d_gene: NA
v_gene: TRBV30
abundance: NA
j_gene: TRBJ1-1

CDR3nt: TGTGCCAGCTCACCAGGGACAGGTGGCTACACCTTC
CDR3aa: CASSPGTGGYTF
d_gene: TRBD1
v_gene: TRBV18
abundance: NA
j_gene: TRBJ1-2

CDR3nt: TGTGCCAGCAGCTTGGCCGGGACAGGGAACGAGCAGTACTTC
CDR3aa: CASSLAGTGNEQYF
d_gene: TRBD1
v_gene: TRBV5-4
abundance: NA
j_gene: TRBJ2-7

CDR3nt: TGTGCCAGCAGACTTACCGGGACAGTAAGCTCCTACGAGCAGTACTTC
CDR3aa: CASRLTGTVSSYEQYF
d_gene: TRBD1
v_gene: TRBV28
abundance: NA
j_gene: TRBJ2-7

CDR3nt: TGTGCCAGCAGTGCGACAGGGGGAATTTCTGTGGAGCAGTTCTTC
CDR3aa: CASSATGGISVEQFF
d_gene: TRBD1
v_gene: TRBV25-1
abundance: NA
j_gene: TRBJ2-1

CDR3nt: TGTGCCAGCAGGGCTCAGGGTTATGGCTACACCTTC
CDR3aa: CASRAQGYGYTF
d_gene: NA
v_gene: TRBV2
abundance: NA
j_gene: TRBJ1-2

CDR3nt: TGTGCCAGCAGCGGCGGGACAGGGTCCTCCTACGAGCAGTACTTC
CDR3aa: CASSGGTGSSYEQYF
d_gene: TRBD1
v_gene: TRBV6-5
abundance: NA
j_gene: TRBJ2-7

CDR3nt: TGTGCCAGCAGTCCCATCCAGGGGGCTTTTCAGCCCCAGCATTTT
CDR3aa: CASSPIQGAFQPQHF
d_gene: TRBD1
v_gene: TRBV6-5
abundance: NA
j_gene: TRBJ1-5

CDR3nt: TGTGCCAGCAGCTTAGCATCAGCTGGCGGGGGCCGGTCCTACAATGAGCAGTTCTTC
CDR3aa: CASSLASAGGGRSYNEQFF
d_gene: NA
v_gene: TRBV7-9
abundance: NA
j_gene: TRBJ2-1

CDR3nt: TGTGCCAGCAGATGGCGGGGGACCTACAATGAGCAGTTCTTC
CDR3aa: CASRWRGTYNEQFF
d_gene: TRBD2
v_gene: TRBV2
abundance: many
j_gene: TRBJ2-1

CDR3nt: TGTGCCAGCAGTGAATCGGCCGGGACAGGGTTAGGTCAGCCCCAGCATTTT
CDR3aa: CASSESAGTGLGQPQHF
d_gene: TRBD1
v_gene: TRBV6-1
abundance: NA
j_gene: TRBJ1-5

CDR3nt: TGTGCCAGCACCCCTAGGGGTACTAATTCACCCCTCCACTTT
CDR3aa: CASTPRGTNSPLHF
d_gene: NA
v_gene: TRBV19
abundance: NA
j_gene: TRBJ1-6

CDR3nt: TGTGCCAGCAGCTTGTGGGGGCGCAATCAGCCCCAGCATTTT
CDR3aa: CASSLWGRNQPQHF
d_gene: NA
v_gene: TRBV5-6
abundance: NA
j_gene: TRBJ1-5

CDR3nt: TGTGCCAGCAGTCCCGGGAGGGAGCATCAGCCCCAGCATTTT
CDR3aa: CASSPGREHQPQHF
d_gene: NA
v_gene: TRBV28
abundance: NA
j_gene: TRBJ1-5

CDR3nt: TGCGCCAGCAGCCAATCGACACAGGAGCCGGGTGATACGCAGTATTTT
CDR3aa: CASSQSTQEPGDTQYF
d_gene: NA
v_gene: TRBV4-1
abundance: once
j_gene: TRBJ2-3

CDR3nt: TGTGCCACCAGTGATTCAACAGAGCCTTTACCCCAGCATTTT
CDR3aa: CATSDSTEPLPQHF
d_gene: NA
v_gene: TRBV24-1
abundance: NA
j_gene: TRBJ1-5

CDR3nt: TGCGCCAGCAGTGAGTCCGGGACAATCTACGAGCAGTACTTC
CDR3aa: CASSESGTIYEQYF
d_gene: NA
v_gene: TRBV10-1
abundance: NA
j_gene: TRBJ2-7